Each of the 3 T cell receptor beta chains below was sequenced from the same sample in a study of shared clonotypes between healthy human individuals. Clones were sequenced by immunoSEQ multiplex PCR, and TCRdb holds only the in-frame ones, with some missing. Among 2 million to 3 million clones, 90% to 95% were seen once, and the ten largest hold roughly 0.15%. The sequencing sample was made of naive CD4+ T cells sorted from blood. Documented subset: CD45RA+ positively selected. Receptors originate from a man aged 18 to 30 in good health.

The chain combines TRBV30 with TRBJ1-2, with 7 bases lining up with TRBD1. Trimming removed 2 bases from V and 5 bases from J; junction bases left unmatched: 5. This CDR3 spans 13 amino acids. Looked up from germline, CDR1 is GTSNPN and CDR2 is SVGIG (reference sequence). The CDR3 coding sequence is TGTGCCTGGAGTTCAGGGGGAGATTATGGCTACACCTTC. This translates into CAWSSGGDYGYTF.

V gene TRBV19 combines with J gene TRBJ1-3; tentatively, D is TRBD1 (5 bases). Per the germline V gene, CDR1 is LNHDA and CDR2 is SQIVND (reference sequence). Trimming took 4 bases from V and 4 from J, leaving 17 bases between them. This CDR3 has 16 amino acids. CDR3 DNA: TGTGCCAGTAGTACGGTCGGGGGAAGTCTGGGAAACACCATATATTTT. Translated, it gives CASSTVGGSLGNTIYF.

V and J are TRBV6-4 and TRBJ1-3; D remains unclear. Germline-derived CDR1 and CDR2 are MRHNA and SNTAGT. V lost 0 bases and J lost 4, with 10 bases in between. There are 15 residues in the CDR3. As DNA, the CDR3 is TGTGCCAGCAGTGACTCTGGAGTCGGAGGAAACACCATATATTTT. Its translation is CASSDSGVGGNTIYF.